These 23 T cell receptor beta chains were sequenced from one sample in a study of shared clonotypes between healthy human individuals. The repertoire was sequenced with immunoSEQ multiplex PCR; TCRdb's copy has only in-frame clones and lacks some. The sample has under 1,100,000 clones, under 80% seen once. The sample consisted of memory CD4+ T cells sorted from blood. Subset in this sample: CD45RA-negative fraction. The source of these receptors is a young man in good health.

J is TRBJ2-5 and V is TRBV5-1, with D perhaps assigned TRBD1 or TRBD2 (5 bases each). Germline-derived CDR1 and CDR2 are SGHRS and YFSETQ. Trimming took off 0 bases at V and 5 bases at J, with 14 bases between the two ends. The CDR3 has 15 amino acids. CDR3 DNA: TGCGCCAGCAGCTTGGCCAGGCTAGGGGAGGAGACCCAGTACTTC. It codes for CASSLARLGEETQYF.

This chain uses TRBV6-1 with TRBJ1-2; a possible D gene is TRBD1 (5 bases). The V gene lost 4 bases and the J gene lost 8 bases, with 20 bases spanning the gap. In germline, CDR1 is MNHNS, CDR2 SASEGT. The CDR3 totals 15 residues. Here the CDR3 DNA reads TGTGCCAGCAGTGCGTTAAATAAAGGGACGCTGGGCTACACCTTC. This encodes CASSALNKGTLGYTF.

V is TRBV11-3 and J is TRBJ1-1; tentative D call: TRBD1 (5 bases). V lost 0 bases and J lost 2, with 10 bases in between. The CDR3 runs to 15 residues. CDR1 and CDR2 from the germline V gene are SGHNT and YENEEA. CDR3 in amino acids: CASSLDGGGNTEAFF. The CDR3 bases are TGTGCCAGCAGCTTAGATGGTGGGGGTAACACTGAAGCTTTCTTT.

V gene TRBV4-1 combines with J gene TRBJ2-6; 7 bases map to TRBD1. The CDR3 is made up of 20 amino acids. Germline V gene data show CDR1 as MGHRA and CDR2 as YSYEKL. J lost 0 bases, V lost 0 bases, and 11 bases had no gene match. The CDR3: CASSQDKPGTAISGANVLTF. CDR3 in DNA: TGCGCCAGCAGCCAAGATAAACCCGGGACAGCGATCTCTGGGGCCAACGTCCTGACTTTC.

V gene TRBV5-1 combines with J gene TRBJ2-5; 12 bases fit TRBD1. The V and J ends lost 3 bases and 1 base, in that order; junction bases with no gene match: 4. This CDR3 is built from 16 residues. Germline V CDR1 and CDR2: SGHRS, YFSETQ. CDR3 sequence (DNA): TGCGCCAGCAGCTCGGGGGACAGGGGGCGCCAAGAGACCCAGTACTTC. Protein sequence: CASSSGDRGRQETQYF.

The CDR3 region is CASSTDGGSSYEQYF. CDR3 bases: TGTGCCAGTAGTACGGACGGAGGTAGCTCCTACGAGCAGTACTTC. The chain is built from TRBV19 and TRBJ2-7, with D possibly being TRBD2 (5 bases). V lost 4 bases to trimming and J lost 0 bases, with 13 bases between them. This CDR3 spans 15 amino acids. Germline loops: CDR1 LNHDA, CDR2 SQIVND (reference sequence).

V is TRBV7-2 and J is TRBJ1-2; 8 bases agree with TRBD1. The V and J ends lost 5 bases and 6 bases, in that order; junction bases with no gene match: 8. The V gene's germline CDR1 is SGHTA and CDR2 FQGNSA. This CDR3 region has 14 residues. The chain's CDR3 is CASSQLRTGNGYTF. CDR3 bases: TGTGCCAGCAGCCAACTCCGGACAGGGAATGGCTACACCTTC.

V and J are TRBV6-5 and TRBJ1-1; D call uncertain. This CDR3 spans 13 amino acids. Germline assignment: CDR1 MNHEY and CDR2 SVGAGI. V was shortened by 1 base and J by 4 bases, with 7 bases between the two germline ends. This CDR3 is CASSYYESTEAFF. The CDR3 nucleotides read TGTGCCAGCAGTTACTATGAGAGCACTGAAGCTTTCTTT.

V gene TRBV6-5 combines with J gene TRBJ2-2; 8 bases match TRBD2. Trimming cost V 3 bases and J 5 bases; bases outside gene matches: 5. This CDR3 spans 15 amino acids. Germline V lookup: CDR1 MNHEY, CDR2 SVGAGI. CDR3 in amino acids: CASSYPSGSTGELFF. The CDR3 nucleotides are TGTGCCAGCAGTTATCCCAGCGGGAGTACCGGGGAGCTGTTTTTT.

In this sample, this clone turned up many times. CDR3 in DNA: TGTGCCAGCAAAACCCGTGGGCTAGCGGGAGTAGAGTCGGACTACGAGCAGTACTTC. It is translated as CASKTRGLAGVESDYEQYF. This chain links TRBV2 with TRBJ2-7; 10 nucleotides agree with TRBD2. In germline, CDR1 is SNHLY, CDR2 FYNNEI. The CDR3 loop spans 19 amino acids. Losses at the gene ends were 7 bases for V and 3 bases for J; bases not matched to a gene: 21. Full variable domain (remainder filled in from reference TRBV2 and TRBJ2-7): EPEVTQTPSHQVTQMGQEVILRCVPISNHLYFYWYRQILGQKVEFLVSFYNNEISEKSEIFDDQFSVERPDGSNFTLKIRSTKLEDSAMYFCASKTRGLAGVESDYEQYFGPGTRLTVT.

This clone came up a few times. J is TRBJ1-3 and V is TRBV10-2, with a weak D call TRBD1 (6 bases). The V gene lost 8 bases and the J gene lost 0 bases, with 14 bases spanning the gap. Germline values: CDR1 WSHSY, CDR2 SAAADI. The CDR3 is 15 residues long. CDR3 nucleotide sequence: TGCGCCAGCGCAAAGGGGGGGACCTCTGGAAACACCATATATTTT. The encoded protein is CASAKGGTSGNTIYF.

CDR3 sequence (DNA): TGTGCCAGCAGTATCCGGGCCGCGGATCAGCCCCAGCATTTT. This encodes CASSIRAADQPQHF. V usage is TRBV6-5 and J usage is TRBJ1-5, with D uncertain. Per germline, CDR1 MNHEY and CDR2 SVGAGI. The CDR3 contains 14 residues. The V end lost 5 bases, the J end lost 5 bases, and 13 bases lay between the germline ends.

The chain recombines TRBV10-3 with TRBJ2-3, with 8 bases that match TRBD1. This CDR3 comprises 16 residues. The germline V gene has CDR1 ENHRY and CDR2 SYGVKD. V was pared by 10 bases and J by 3 bases, with 15 bases of the junction left unmatched. CDR3 DNA: TGTGCCACCCGGACAGGGAGCAGCATAGATACAGATACGCAGTATTTT. Its protein product is CATRTGSSIDTDTQYF.

This chain uses TRBV5-6 with TRBJ2-7, with 7 bases identical to TRBD2. CDR3 size: 13 residues. The J segment lost 7 bases and the V segment lost 9 bases, leaving 13 bases of the junction unmatched. From germline, CDR1 is SGHDT and CDR2 YYEEEE. CDR3 protein: CAIGGGSLGEQYF. The CDR3 nucleotides read TGTGCCATCGGCGGGGGTTCCTTGGGGGAGCAGTACTTC.

The chain links TRBV9 to TRBJ1-2; 11 bases line up with TRBD1. J was trimmed by 4 bases and V by 4 bases; bases with no gene match: 6. The CDR3 has 15 amino acids. Germline CDR1 and CDR2: SGDLS and YYNGEE. The CDR3 coding sequence is TGTGCCAGCAGCCCCGGACAGGGGGCGGTCTATGGCTACACCTTC. Residues: CASSPGQGAVYGYTF.

The sample holds one count of this clone. This chain links TRBV10-1 with TRBJ2-5; TRBD1 or TRBD2 may be the D gene (5 bases each). V shed 4 bases and J shed 5 bases, with 11 bases lying between them. The length of the CDR3 is 13 residues. CDR1 is WNHNN and CDR2 is SYGVQD in the germline V gene (reference sequence). The CDR3 region has the DNA TGCGCCAGCAGTGGGGACCCCCCGGAGACCCAGTACTTC. The encoded protein is CASSGDPPETQYF.

Remarks on this clone: Other DNA sequences in the same sample also yield this CDR3. V and J are TRBV11-3 and TRBJ2-1, with D unclear. The CDR3 sequence is 13 residues long. In germline, CDR1 is SGHNT, CDR2 YENEEA. V was trimmed by 0 bases and J by 4 bases, leaving 4 bases between them. In nucleotides, the CDR3 is TGTGCCAGCAGCTTAGAGGGGTACAATGAGCAGTTCTTC. Protein sequence: CASSLEGYNEQFF. The full variable domain, with the rest looked up from reference TRBV11-3 and TRBJ2-1, is EAGVVQSPRYKIIEKKQPVAFWCNPISGHNTLYWYLQNLGQGPELLIRYENEEAVDDSQLPKDRFSAERLKGVDSTLKIQPAELGDSAVYLCASSLEGYNEQFFGPGTRLTVL.

The rearrangement uses TRBV11-2 and TRBJ2-7; D ambiguous. The length of the CDR3 is 14 residues. Trimming left V 2 bases short and J 2 bases short, with 10 bases between. Germline assignment: CDR1 SGHAT and CDR2 FQNNGV. CDR3 coding DNA: TGTGCCAGCAGCTTAAAGGGTAGAGCCTACGAGCAGTACTTC. Protein product: CASSLKGRAYEQYF. The full variable domain, in which reference TRBV11-2 and TRBJ2-7 provide the parts outside the CDR3, is EAGVAQSPRYKIIEKRQSVAFWCNPISGHATLYWYQQILGQGPKLLIQFQNNGVVDDSQLPKDRFSAERLKGVDSTLKIQPAKLEDSAVYLCASSLKGRAYEQYFGPGTRLTVT.

The chain recombines TRBV7-2 with TRBJ2-2; no firm D call. V was shortened by 4 bases and J by 6 bases, with 15 bases between the two germline ends. The CDR3 has 15 residues. CDR1 is SGHTA and CDR2 is FQGNSA in the germline V gene. The CDR3 loop is CASSSSISLAGELFF. The CDR3 DNA is TGTGCCAGCAGCTCCTCAATATCTCTTGCCGGGGAGCTGTTTTTT.

The chain recombines TRBV2 with TRBJ1-6; D is possibly TRBD1 (5 bases). Germline lookup yields CDR1 SNHLY and CDR2 FYNNEI. Trimming stripped 7 bases from V and 5 bases from J, with 6 bases between. This CDR3 is built from 12 residues. This CDR3 reads CASKQDNSPLHF. In DNA, the CDR3 is TGTGCCAGCAAACAGGATAATTCACCCCTCCACTTT.

This chain uses TRBV19 with TRBJ2-7; 7 bases line up with TRBD1. The V and J ends lost 9 bases and 4 bases, in that order; junction bases with no gene match: 9. The CDR3 sequence is 13 residues long. CDR1 is LNHDA, CDR2 SQIVND, per germline (reference sequence). The DNA for the CDR3 is TGTGCCAGCGCGAACAGGGGTGGATACGAGCAGTACTTC. It specifies CASANRGGYEQYF.

The J gene is TRBJ2-3, the V gene TRBV4-3; D gene uncertain. CDR3 length: 15 amino acids. Looked up from germline, CDR1 is LGHNA and CDR2 is YSLEER. V lost 0 bases, J lost 1 base, and 8 bases lay in between. This chain's CDR3 is CASSQDFGGTDTQYF. The CDR3 coding sequence is TGCGCCAGCAGCCAAGATTTTGGGGGCACAGATACGCAGTATTTT.

The rearrangement uses TRBV19 and TRBJ1-2; D is uncertain. CDR1 and CDR2 (germline): LNHDA, SQIVND (reference sequence). V dropped 3 bases and J dropped 6 bases, with 8 bases sitting between them. The CDR3 loop spans 12 amino acids. The DNA for the CDR3 is TGTGCCAGTAGTATCCAAGGGAATGGCTACACCTTC. Translated: CASSIQGNGYTF. The variable domain in full, with the rest retrieved from reference TRBV19 and TRBJ1-2, is DGGITQSPKYLFRKEGQNVTLSCEQNLNHDAMYWYRQDPGQGLRLIYYSQIVNDFQKGDIAEGYSVSREKKESFPLTVTSAQKNPTAFYLCASSIQGNGYTFGSGTRLTVV.